Detailed here is one TCR beta chain. Antigen specificity is unknown. People who had autoimmune disease history or systemic immunosuppression were excluded. This sample was included in a study of OX40 agonist ivuxolimab in advanced cancers. Study background: At 75% to 90% male, the cohort had a mean age of approximately 64 years, ranging from about 23 to 80.

General study findings and limits: Low normalized T-cell clonal expansion was also seen in some nonresponders. Clonal expansion from baseline to week 6 occurred in both CD4+ and CD8+ T cells.

The germline V gene has CDR1 MNHEY and CDR2 SMNVEV (reference sequence). V trimming: 0 bases; J trimming: 7 bases; junction bases outside the gene matches: 9. The CDR3 runs to 16 residues. TCRdb's table, derived via immunoSEQ multiplex PCR, lists solely in-frame clones and lacks some. Here the sample spans roughly 48,000 clones, 65% to 85% being singletons. The TCR sequence derives from an adult with an advanced solid tumor such as melanoma, head and neck, liver or kidney cancer. The chain is built from TRBV27 and TRBJ2-7, with TRBD2 matching over 10 bases. Here the sequenced sample was CD4+ or CD8+ T cells sorted from blood, taken in a trial of the OX40 agonist ivuxolimab. CDR3 in DNA: TGTGCCAGCAGTTTATCGGCTAGCGGGGGCCCCCTGGAGCAGTACTTC. It translates to CASSLSASGGPLEQYF.